This entry describes one T cell receptor beta chain. The sample contains more than one DNA sequence encoding this CDR3. The table came from immunoSEQ multiplex PCR; TCRdb's copy has only in-frame clones and leaves some out. The sample lists about 490,000 clones; 70% to 90% were seen once. The source of the sample is a study of blood T cell repertoires in COVID-19. Background on the study: COVID-19 samples collected from the United States, Italy and Spain covered acute and convalescent phases. T cells, B-cell-depleted T cells, or PBMCs supplied cDNA or gDNA.

The source is a human donor in a cohort sampled during active COVID-19. Specimen: peripheral blood.

This CDR3 reads CASSQGRSSGNTIYF. CDR3 nucleotide sequence: TGTGCCAGCAGCCAAGGCCGGAGCTCTGGAAACACCATATATTTT. This chain joins TRBV3-1 (or the pseudogene TRBV3-2) and TRBJ1-3; D is unclear. The germline gives CDR1 LGHDT, CDR2 YNNKEL (reference sequence). This CDR3 is built from 15 residues. Trimming removed 1 base at V and 0 bases at J, with 7 bases between.